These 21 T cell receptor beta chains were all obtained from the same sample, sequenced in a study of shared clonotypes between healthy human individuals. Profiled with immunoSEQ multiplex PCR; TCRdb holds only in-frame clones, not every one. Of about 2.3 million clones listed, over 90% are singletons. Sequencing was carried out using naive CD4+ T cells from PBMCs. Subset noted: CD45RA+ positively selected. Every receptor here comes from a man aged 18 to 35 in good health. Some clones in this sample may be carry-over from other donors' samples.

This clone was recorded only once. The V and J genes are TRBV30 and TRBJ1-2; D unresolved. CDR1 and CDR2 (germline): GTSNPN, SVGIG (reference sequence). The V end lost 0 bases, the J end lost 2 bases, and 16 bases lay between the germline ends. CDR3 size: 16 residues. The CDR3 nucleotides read TGTGCCTGGAGTGTAGGGTTGAATCCTGTAAACTATGGCTACACCTTC. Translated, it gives CAWSVGLNPVNYGYTF.

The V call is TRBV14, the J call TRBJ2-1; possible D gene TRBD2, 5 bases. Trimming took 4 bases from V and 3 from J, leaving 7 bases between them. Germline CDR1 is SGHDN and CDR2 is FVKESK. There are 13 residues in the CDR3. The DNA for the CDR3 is TGTGCCAGCAGCCCCACTAGCTACAATGAGCAGTTCTTC. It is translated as CASSPTSYNEQFF. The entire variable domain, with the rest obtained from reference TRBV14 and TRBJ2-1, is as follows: EAGVTQFPSHSVIEKGQTVTLRCDPISGHDNLYWYRRVMGKEIKFLLHFVKESKQDESGMPNNRFLAERTGGTYSTLKVQPAELEDSGVYFCASSPTSYNEQFFGPGTRLTVL.

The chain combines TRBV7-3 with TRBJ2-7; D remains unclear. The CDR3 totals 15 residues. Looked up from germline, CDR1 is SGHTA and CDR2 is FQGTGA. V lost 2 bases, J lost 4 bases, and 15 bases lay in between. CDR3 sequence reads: CASSLGVGGDYEQYF. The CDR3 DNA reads TGTGCCAGCAGCTTAGGGGTAGGTGGGGATTACGAGCAGTACTTC.

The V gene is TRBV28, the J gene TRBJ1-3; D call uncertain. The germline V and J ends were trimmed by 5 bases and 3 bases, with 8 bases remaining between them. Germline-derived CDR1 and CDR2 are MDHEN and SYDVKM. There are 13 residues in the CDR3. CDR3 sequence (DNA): TGTGCCAGCAGTCCAAGCGGTGGAAACACCATATATTTT. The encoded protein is CASSPSGGNTIYF.

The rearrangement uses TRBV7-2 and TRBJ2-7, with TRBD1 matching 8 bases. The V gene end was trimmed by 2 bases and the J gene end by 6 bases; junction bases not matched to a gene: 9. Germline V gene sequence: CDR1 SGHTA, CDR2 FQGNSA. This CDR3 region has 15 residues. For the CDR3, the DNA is TGTGCCAGCAGCTTAAACCCCGGACAGGGCGGCGAGCAGTACTTC. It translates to CASSLNPGQGGEQYF.

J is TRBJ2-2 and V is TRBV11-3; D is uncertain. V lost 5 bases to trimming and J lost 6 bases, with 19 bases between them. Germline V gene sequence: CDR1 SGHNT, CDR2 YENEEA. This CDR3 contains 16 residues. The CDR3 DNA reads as TGTGCCAGCAGCCACAATTGGGGAAATAACGCCGGGGAGCTGTTTTTT. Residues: CASSHNWGNNAGELFF.

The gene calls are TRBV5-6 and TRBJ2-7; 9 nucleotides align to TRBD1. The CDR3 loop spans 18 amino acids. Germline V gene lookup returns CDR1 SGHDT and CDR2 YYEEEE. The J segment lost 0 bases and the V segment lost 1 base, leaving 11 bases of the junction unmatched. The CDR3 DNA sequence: TGTGCCAGCAGCTTGTGGGACAGGGCAGGGAGGGGCTCCTACGAGCAGTACTTC. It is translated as CASSLWDRAGRGSYEQYF.

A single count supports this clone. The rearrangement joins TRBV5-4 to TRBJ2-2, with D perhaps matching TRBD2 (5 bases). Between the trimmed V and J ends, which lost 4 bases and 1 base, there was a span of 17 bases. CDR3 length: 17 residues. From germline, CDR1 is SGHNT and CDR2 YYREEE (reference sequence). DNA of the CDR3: TGTGCCAGCAGCCTTCGTACGTGGACTGAGAACACCGGGGAGCTGTTTTTT. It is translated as CASSLRTWTENTGELFF.

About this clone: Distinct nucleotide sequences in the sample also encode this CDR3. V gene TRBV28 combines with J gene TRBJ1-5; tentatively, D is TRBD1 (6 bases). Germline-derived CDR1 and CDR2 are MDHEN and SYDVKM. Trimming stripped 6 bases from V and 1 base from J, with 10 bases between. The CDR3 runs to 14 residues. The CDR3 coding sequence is TGTGCCAGCAGGGGGAGGGGGAGCAATCAGCCCCAGCATTTT. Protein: CASRGRGSNQPQHF.

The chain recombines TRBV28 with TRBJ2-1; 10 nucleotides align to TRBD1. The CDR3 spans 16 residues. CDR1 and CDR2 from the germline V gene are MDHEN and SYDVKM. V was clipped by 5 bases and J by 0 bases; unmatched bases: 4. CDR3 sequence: CASSTRTGGSYNEQFF. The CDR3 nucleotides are TGTGCCAGCAGTACGAGGACAGGGGGCTCCTACAATGAGCAGTTCTTC.

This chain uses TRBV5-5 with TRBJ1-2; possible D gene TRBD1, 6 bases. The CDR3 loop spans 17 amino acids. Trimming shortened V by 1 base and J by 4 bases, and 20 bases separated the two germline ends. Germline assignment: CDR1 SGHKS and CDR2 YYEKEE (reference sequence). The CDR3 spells CASSLFQGKSLTYGYTF. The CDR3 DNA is TGTGCCAGCAGCTTGTTTCAGGGGAAAAGTTTGACCTATGGCTACACCTTC. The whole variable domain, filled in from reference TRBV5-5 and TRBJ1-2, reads DAGVTQSPTHLIKTRGQQVTLRCSPISGHKSVSWYQQVLGQGPQFIFQYYEKEERGRGNFPDRFSARQFPNYSSELNVNALLLGDSALYLCASSLFQGKSLTYGYTFGSGTRLTVV.

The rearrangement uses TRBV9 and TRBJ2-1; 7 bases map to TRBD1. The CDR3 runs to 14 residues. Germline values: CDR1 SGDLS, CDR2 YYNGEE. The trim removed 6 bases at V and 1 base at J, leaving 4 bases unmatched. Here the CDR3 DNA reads TGTGCCAGCAAGAGGGACAGTTCCTACAATGAGCAGTTCTTC. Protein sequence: CASKRDSSYNEQFF.

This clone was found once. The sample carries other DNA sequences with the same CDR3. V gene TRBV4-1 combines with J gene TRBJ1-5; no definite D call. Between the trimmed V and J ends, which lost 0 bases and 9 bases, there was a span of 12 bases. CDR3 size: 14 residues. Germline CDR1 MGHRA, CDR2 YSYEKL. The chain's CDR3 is CASSQDRSPGPQHF. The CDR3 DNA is TGCGCCAGCAGCCAAGATCGATCACCTGGGCCCCAGCATTTT.

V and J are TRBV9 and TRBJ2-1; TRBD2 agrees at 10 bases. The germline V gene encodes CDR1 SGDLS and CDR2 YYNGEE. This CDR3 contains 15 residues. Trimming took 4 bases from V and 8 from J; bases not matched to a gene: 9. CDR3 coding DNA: TGTGCCAGCAGCTCGAGGGGGACTAGCGTCGATGAGCAGTTCTTC. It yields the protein CASSSRGTSVDEQFF.

For the CDR3, the DNA is TGTGCCAGCAGCGTAGATCCAGGTATGAATCAGCCCCAGCATTTT. Amino acid sequence: CASSVDPGMNQPQHF. The V and J genes are TRBV9 and TRBJ1-5; D call uncertain. The V end was cut by 0 bases, the J end by 4 bases, with 11 bases between. CDR3 size: 15 residues. CDR1 and CDR2 (germline): SGDLS, YYNGEE. Looking up the rest from reference TRBV9 and TRBJ1-5 gives the full variable domain: DSGVTQTPKHLITATGQRVTLRCSPRSGDLSVYWYQQSLDQGLQFLIQYYNGEERAKGNILERFSAQQFPDLHSELNLSSLELGDSALYFCASSVDPGMNQPQHFGDGTRLSIL.

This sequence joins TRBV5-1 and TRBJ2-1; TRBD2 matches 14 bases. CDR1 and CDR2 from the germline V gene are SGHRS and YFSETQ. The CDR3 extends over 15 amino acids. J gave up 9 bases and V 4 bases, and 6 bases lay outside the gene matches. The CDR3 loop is CASSQRLAGGFEQFF. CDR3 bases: TGCGCCAGCAGCCAAAGACTAGCGGGAGGGTTTGAGCAGTTCTTC. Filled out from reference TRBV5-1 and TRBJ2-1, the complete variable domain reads KAGVTQTPRYLIKTRGQQVTLSCSPISGHRSVSWYQQTPGQGLQFLFEYFSETQRNKGNFPGRFSGRQFSNSRSEMNVSTLELGDSALYLCASSQRLAGGFEQFFGPGTRLTVL.

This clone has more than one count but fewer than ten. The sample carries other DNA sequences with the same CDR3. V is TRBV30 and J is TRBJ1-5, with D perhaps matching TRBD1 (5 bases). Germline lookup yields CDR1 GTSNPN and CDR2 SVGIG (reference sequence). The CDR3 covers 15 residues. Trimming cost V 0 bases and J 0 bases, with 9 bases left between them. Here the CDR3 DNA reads TGTGCCTGGAGTGTAGGGGATTATAGCAATCAGCCCCAGCATTTT. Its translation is CAWSVGDYSNQPQHF. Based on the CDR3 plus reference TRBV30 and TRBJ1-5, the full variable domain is SQTIHQWPATLVQPVGSPLSLECTVEGTSNPNLYWYRQAAGRGLQLLFYSVGIGQISSEVPQNLSASRPQDRQFILSSKKLLLSDSGFYLCAWSVGDYSNQPQHFGDGTRLSIL.

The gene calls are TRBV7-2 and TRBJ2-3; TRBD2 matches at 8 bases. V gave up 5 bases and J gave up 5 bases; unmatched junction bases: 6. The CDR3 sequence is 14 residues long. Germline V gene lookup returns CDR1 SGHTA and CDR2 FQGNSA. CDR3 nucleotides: TGTGCCAGCAGCCTCGGGACTAGTAAAGATACGCAGTATTTT. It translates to CASSLGTSKDTQYF.

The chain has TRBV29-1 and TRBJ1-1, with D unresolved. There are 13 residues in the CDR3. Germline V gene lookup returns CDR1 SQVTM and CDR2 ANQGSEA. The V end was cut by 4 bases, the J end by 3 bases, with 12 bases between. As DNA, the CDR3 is TGCAGCGTTGGTCGCCGTCAGGACACTGAAGCTTTCTTT. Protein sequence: CSVGRRQDTEAFF.

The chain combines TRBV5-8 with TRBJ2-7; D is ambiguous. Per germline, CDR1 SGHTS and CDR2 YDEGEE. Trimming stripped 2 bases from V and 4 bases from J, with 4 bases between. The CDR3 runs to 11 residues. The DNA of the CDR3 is TGTGCCAGCAGCTTTTCTTACGAGCAGTACTTC. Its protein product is CASSFSYEQYF.

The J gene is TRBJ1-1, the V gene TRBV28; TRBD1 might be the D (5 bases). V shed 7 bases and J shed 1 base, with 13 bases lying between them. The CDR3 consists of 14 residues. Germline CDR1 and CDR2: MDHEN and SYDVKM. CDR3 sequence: CASTAGGANTEAFF. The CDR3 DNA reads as TGTGCCAGCACCGCGGGGGGAGCGAACACTGAAGCTTTCTTT. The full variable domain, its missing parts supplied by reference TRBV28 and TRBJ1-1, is DVKVTQSSRYLVKRTGEKVFLECVQDMDHENMFWYRQDPGLGLRLIYFSYDVKMKEKGDIPEGYSVSREKKERFSLILESASTNQTSMYLCASTAGGANTEAFFGQGTRLTVV.